This T cell receptor (beta chain) was obtained from a study of blood T cells in healthy people across ages. For the study at large: Per two T cells, about one barcoded beta molecule was captured through template switching. Study-wide points: In older individuals, TCR beta diversity per million T cells was lower, falling roughly linearly with age. Naive T cell percentage showed a strong correlation with TCR beta diversity.

PCR was performed a second time for about 7 to 12 cycles using a sample-barcoded 5' primer and a J-beta primer mix. TCRdb reanalysed the 5' RACE reads using MiXCR and keeps one entry per CDR3 protein. This repertoire shows about 670,000 distinct CDR3 sequences, 40% to 65% found once; its top ten account for approximately 12%. Samples each had at least 5 micrograms of total RNA extracted. Germline V CDR1 and CDR2: SGHTA, FQGNSA. The CDR3 is made up of 17 amino acids. Trimming took 3 bases from V and 0 from J, leaving 14 bases between them. Of note for this clonotype: The antigen remains undetermined.

This rearrangement joins TRBV7-2 to TRBJ1-4, with unresolved D. The TCR was taken from an elderly woman in good health. The sequencing input was blood. CDR3 nucleotide sequence: TGTGCCAGCAGCTTCAGTAATGTGGCGTCAACTAATGAAAAACTGTTTTTT. Its protein product is CASSFSNVASTNEKLFF.